This T cell receptor (beta chain) appears in the sequencing data of a study of blood T cell repertoires in COVID-19. Background on the study: Spain, Italy and the United States supplied samples that represented acute and convalescent COVID-19. T cells, B-cell-depleted T cells, or PBMCs supplied cDNA or gDNA.

Per the study methods: Using reference gene primer amplification, nucleated cell counts were estimated. Measured with immunoSEQ multiplex PCR; TCRdb has only the in-frame clones, and not every one. V and J calls and clone size are given by that table; D and trimming were obtained from the DNA. This table holds about 120,000 clones, around 85% found once. This clone was found once. This CDR3 has 19 residues. Trimming cost V 4 bases and J 0 bases, with 22 bases left between them. CDR1 LGHDT and CDR2 YNNKEL come from the germline V gene (reference sequence). The clonotype comes from a man aged 50 to 60 with acute or convalescent COVID-19. J is TRBJ1-3 and V is TRBV3-1 (or the pseudogene TRBV3-2); weak D call: TRBD1 (5 bases). The specimen was peripheral blood. The CDR3, as DNA: TGTGCCAGCAGCCTTCTCGACAGAGCCAGGGTCGGCTCTGGAAACACCATATATTTT. This codes for CASSLLDRARVGSGNTIYF.